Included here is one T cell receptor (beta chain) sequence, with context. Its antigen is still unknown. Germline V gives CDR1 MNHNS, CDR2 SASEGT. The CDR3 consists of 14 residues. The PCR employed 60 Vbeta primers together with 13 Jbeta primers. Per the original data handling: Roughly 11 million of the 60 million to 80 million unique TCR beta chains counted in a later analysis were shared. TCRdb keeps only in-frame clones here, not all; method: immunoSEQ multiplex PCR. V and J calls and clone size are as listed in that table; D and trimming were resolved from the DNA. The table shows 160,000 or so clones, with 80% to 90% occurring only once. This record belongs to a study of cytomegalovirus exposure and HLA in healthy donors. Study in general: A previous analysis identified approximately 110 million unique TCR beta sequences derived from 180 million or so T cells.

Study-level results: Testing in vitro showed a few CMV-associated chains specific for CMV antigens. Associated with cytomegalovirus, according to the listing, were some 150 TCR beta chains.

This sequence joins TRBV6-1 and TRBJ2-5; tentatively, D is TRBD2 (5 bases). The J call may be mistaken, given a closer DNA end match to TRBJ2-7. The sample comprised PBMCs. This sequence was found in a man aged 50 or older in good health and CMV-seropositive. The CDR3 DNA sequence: TGTGCCAGCAGCGAGACCACGGGGTTCTACGAGCAGTACTTC. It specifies CASSETTGFYEQYF.